These T cell receptor beta chains were read from a single sample in a study of blood T cell repertoires in COVID-19. TCRdb's table, derived via immunoSEQ multiplex PCR, lists solely in-frame clones and lacks some. Of around 68,000 clones detected, 75% to 90% appear once; the ten largest clones hold less than 2.5%. Material: peripheral blood. All receptors come from a human donor in a cohort sampled during active COVID-19. Both conserved end residues are part of each CDR3. Each record gives: clone size, D gene, V gene, J gene, CDR3 DNA, CDR3 protein. A D gene is named only where the DNA matches it firmly. The size of a clone is reported for some rows only, either as once, few or many, or as a class for expanded clones.

size: few; D: TRBD1; V: TRBV29-1; J: TRBJ1-5; DNA: TGCAGCGTCACCGGGGACAGAAATCAGCCCCAGCATTTT; CDR3: CSVTGDRNQPQHF
size: -; D: -; V: TRBV19; J: TRBJ1-1; DNA: TGTGCCAGTAGTATTTCTAGAAATCGGCGCATGAACACTGAAGCTTTCTTT; CDR3: CASSISRNRRMNTEAFF
size: once; D: TRBD2; V: TRBV4-1; J: TRBJ2-7; DNA: TGCGCCAGCAGCACCCAAGCGGGGGGAGGCTACGAGCAGTACTTC; CDR3: CASSTQAGGGYEQYF
size: -; D: TRBD1; V: TRBV2; J: TRBJ2-7; DNA: TGTGCCAGCAGAGCCGCTGGGGACAGGGGCTCCTACGAGCAGTACTTC; CDR3: CASRAAGDRGSYEQYF
size: -; D: -; V: TRBV4-1; J: TRBJ2-3; DNA: TGCGCCAGCAGCCAAGACAGGGATACGCAGTATTTT; CDR3: CASSQDRDTQYF
size: -; D: -; V: TRBV10-1; J: TRBJ1-2; DNA: TGCGCCAGCAGTGACACTACTAACTATGGCTACACCTTC; CDR3: CASSDTTNYGYTF
size: -; D: TRBD2; V: TRBV5-1; J: TRBJ2-1; DNA: TGCGCCAGCAGCTTGGAACTAGCGGGGGCCCAGCAGTTCTTC; CDR3: CASSLELAGAQQFF
size: -; D: -; V: TRBV28; J: TRBJ1-2; DNA: TGTGCCAGCAGACCGAACGGACAGTATGGCTACACCTTC; CDR3: CASRPNGQYGYTF
size: once; D: -; V: TRBV2; J: TRBJ2-2; DNA: TGTGCCAGCACCTCAGGGGCGAACACCGGGGAGCTGTTTTTT; CDR3: CASTSGANTGELFF
size: -; D: TRBD1; V: TRBV9; J: TRBJ1-6; DNA: TGTGCCAGCAGCGGACAAACAGGGGGAAGCTCACCCCTCCACTTT; CDR3: CASSGQTGGSSPLHF
size: -; D: -; V: TRBV3-1/TRBV3-2; J: TRBJ1-3; DNA: TGTGCCAGCAGCCAAGCAGGAAACACCATATATTTT; CDR3: CASSQAGNTIYF
size: -; D: -; V: TRBV18; J: TRBJ2-2; DNA: TGTGCCAGCTCACCATGGCCGGGATACACCGGGGAGCTGTTTTTT; CDR3: CASSPWPGYTGELFF
size: -; D: TRBD1; V: TRBV7-2; J: TRBJ2-6; DNA: TGTGCCAGCAGCCAGGGACAGGGAACATCTGGGGCCAACGTCCTGACTTTC; CDR3: CASSQGQGTSGANVLTF
size: -; D: -; V: TRBV5-1; J: TRBJ1-2; DNA: TGCGCCAGCAGCTTGTATGAGCCTATCTATGGCTACACCTTC; CDR3: CASSLYEPIYGYTF
size: -; D: -; V: TRBV6-5; J: TRBJ2-7; DNA: TGTGCCAGCAGTTATCAGCCAGGCGGGGACTACGAGCAGTACTTC; CDR3: CASSYQPGGDYEQYF
size: -; D: -; V: TRBV28; J: TRBJ2-3; DNA: TGTGCCAGCAGCTCGGGGGTCGCCCGCGGGACAGATACGCAGTATTTT; CDR3: CASSSGVARGTDTQYF
size: once; D: -; V: TRBV19; J: TRBJ1-2; DNA: TGTGCCACATACAGGATTAACTATGGCTACACCTTC; CDR3: CATYRINYGYTF
size: -; D: TRBD1; V: TRBV6-5; J: TRBJ1-5; DNA: TGTGCCAGCAGGGGACAGGATGGACAGCCCCAGCATTTT; CDR3: CASRGQDGQPQHF
size: -; D: -; V: TRBV6-4; J: TRBJ1-1; DNA: TGTGCCAGCAGTGACCGGGAGTTGACGCCGCCTGACACTGAAGCTTTCTTT; CDR3: CASSDRELTPPDTEAFF
size: -; D: TRBD1; V: TRBV18; J: TRBJ2-1; DNA: TGTGCCAGCTCACCACGAGGACAGGTCTACAATGAGCAGTTCTTC; CDR3: CASSPRGQVYNEQFF
size: -; D: TRBD2; V: TRBV7-2; J: TRBJ2-3; DNA: TGTGCCAGCAGCTCCCCCGGGGGGTCCCTTTACACAGATACGCAGTATTTT; CDR3: CASSSPGGSLYTDTQYF
size: -; D: -; V: TRBV6-5; J: TRBJ1-1; DNA: TGTGCCAGCACCAAGGGGGGGGGAAACACTGAAGCTTTCTTT; CDR3: CASTKGGGNTEAFF
size: -; D: -; V: TRBV19; J: TRBJ1-2; DNA: TGTGCCAGTAGCCGTTGGATGGACGTCGGGACTCGTGCCTCTATGGTTGACACCTTC; CDR3: CASSRWMDVGTRASMVDTF
size: -; D: -; V: TRBV28; J: TRBJ2-5; DNA: TGTGCCAGCAGTTTAGAATTTAGCGGAAAGACCCAGTACTTC; CDR3: CASSLEFSGKTQYF
size: -; D: -; V: TRBV4-2; J: TRBJ2-2; DNA: TGTGCCAGCAGCCAAGCCTCAGAAAACACCGGGGAGCTGTTTTTT; CDR3: CASSQASENTGELFF
size: -; D: TRBD1; V: TRBV27; J: TRBJ1-5; DNA: TGTGCCAGCAGTTTAACGGGACAGGGGGATGGTCAGCCCCAGCATTTT; CDR3: CASSLTGQGDGQPQHF
size: -; D: TRBD1; V: TRBV4-1; J: TRBJ1-2; DNA: TGCGCCAGCAGCCACCGACAGGGGGCTAACTATGGCTACACCTTC; CDR3: CASSHRQGANYGYTF
size: -; D: -; V: TRBV2; J: TRBJ1-5; DNA: TGTGCCAGCAGTGAGGCCAGCCCAGGTGGGCAGCCCCAGCATTTT; CDR3: CASSEASPGGQPQHF
size: once; D: -; V: TRBV28; J: TRBJ1-1; DNA: TGTGCCAGCAGCTATAACTGGGCCGCTTTCTTT; CDR3: CASSYNWAAFF
size: -; D: -; V: TRBV7-9; J: TRBJ1-1; DNA: TGTGCCAGCAGCTTGGGGCCCGGACGGATGAACACTGAAGCTTTCTTT; CDR3: CASSLGPGRMNTEAFF
size: once; D: TRBD1; V: TRBV2; J: TRBJ2-3; DNA: TGTGCCAGCAGTGCCCAGACAGGGCTGAGCACAGATACGCAGTATTTT; CDR3: CASSAQTGLSTDTQYF
size: -; D: -; V: TRBV4-2; J: TRBJ1-1; DNA: TGTGCCAGCAGCCAAGATGGGGGCCCTGAAGCTTTCTTT; CDR3: CASSQDGGPEAFF